This TCR beta chain is from a study of identical twins. Study conclusions and caveats: Sharing of beta out-of-frame sequences by twins showed a weaker excess. The same donors were not followed; conclusions instead depended on cross-sectional statistical analysis.

About this clonotype itself: Its cognate antigen is unknown.

TCRdb re-called the 5' RACE reads with MiXCR, one entry per CDR3 protein. This table holds approximately 700,000 distinct CDR3 sequences, roughly 6% found once. The germline V gene has CDR1 DFQATT and CDR2 SNEGSKA (reference sequence). The V gene lost 7 bases and the J gene lost 5 bases, with 24 bases spanning the gap. The CDR3 totals 15 residues. The receptor was derived from a young man in good health. V is TRBV20-1 and J is TRBJ2-7; possibly TRBD2 for D (6 bases). The specimen was naive T cells sorted from blood. The CDR3 DNA is TGCAGTGGTAACGGGGGACCAACCTTTAACCACGAGCAGTACTTC. This gives the protein CSGNGGPTFNHEQYF.